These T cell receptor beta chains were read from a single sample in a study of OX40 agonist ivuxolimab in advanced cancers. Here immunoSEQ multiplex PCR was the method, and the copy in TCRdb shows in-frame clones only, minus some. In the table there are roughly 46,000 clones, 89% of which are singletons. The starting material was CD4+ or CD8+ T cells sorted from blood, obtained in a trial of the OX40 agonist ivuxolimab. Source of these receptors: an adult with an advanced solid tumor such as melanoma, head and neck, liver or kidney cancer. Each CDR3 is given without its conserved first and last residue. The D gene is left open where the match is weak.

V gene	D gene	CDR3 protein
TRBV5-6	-	ASSSQVNQPQH
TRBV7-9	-	ASSFREADTNEKLF
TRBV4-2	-	ASSQDLGRGIGEQY
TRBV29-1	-	SVQVNTEAF
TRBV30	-	AWSVDQGSSQPQH
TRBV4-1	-	ASSQGGHYEQY
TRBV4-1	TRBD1	ASSQSGQETAGAKNIQY
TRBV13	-	ASSLGRALEAF
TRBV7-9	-	ASSFGELF
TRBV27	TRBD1	ASRQTGGFSPLH
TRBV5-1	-	ASSLERAPNSPLH
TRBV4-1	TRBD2	ASSPLFGGLAGDPSYNEQF
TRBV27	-	ASSFYGEETQY
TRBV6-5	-	AISRGWGNQPQH
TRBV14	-	ASSPPAGQYQETQY
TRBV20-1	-	SAWDGYEQY
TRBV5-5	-	ASSLDRNIYGYT
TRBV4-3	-	ASSLRGTEAF
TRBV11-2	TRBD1	ASSLDAWGQGDYGYT
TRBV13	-	ASSLGPTLGGHEQF
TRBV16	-	ASSQSPGAAEAF
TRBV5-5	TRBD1	ASSSQGADEKLF
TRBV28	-	ASSFIYGYT
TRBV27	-	ASTEGEGTGELF
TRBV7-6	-	ASSLGTGASNQPQH
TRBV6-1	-	ASCKWDWPTEAF
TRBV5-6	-	ASSHDPGELNYGYT
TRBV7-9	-	ASSLAGGFSYEQY
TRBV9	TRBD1	ASSVGSQGLGETQY
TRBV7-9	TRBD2	ASSYLSLATDTQY
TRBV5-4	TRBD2	ASSPGTGEGYEQY
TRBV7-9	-	ASRGPYQETQY
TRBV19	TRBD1	ASTAGGFPGTEAF
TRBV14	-	ASSQGSSSTDTQY
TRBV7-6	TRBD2	ASSLDGRIDTGELF
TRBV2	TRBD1	ASGQGRMNTEAF
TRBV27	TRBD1	ASSSIPDRVLYEQY
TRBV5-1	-	ASSGIPQGQETQY
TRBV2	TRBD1	ASSEPPGQGSDTQY
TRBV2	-	ASSEGRGDTQY
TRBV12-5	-	ASGLGDNYGYT